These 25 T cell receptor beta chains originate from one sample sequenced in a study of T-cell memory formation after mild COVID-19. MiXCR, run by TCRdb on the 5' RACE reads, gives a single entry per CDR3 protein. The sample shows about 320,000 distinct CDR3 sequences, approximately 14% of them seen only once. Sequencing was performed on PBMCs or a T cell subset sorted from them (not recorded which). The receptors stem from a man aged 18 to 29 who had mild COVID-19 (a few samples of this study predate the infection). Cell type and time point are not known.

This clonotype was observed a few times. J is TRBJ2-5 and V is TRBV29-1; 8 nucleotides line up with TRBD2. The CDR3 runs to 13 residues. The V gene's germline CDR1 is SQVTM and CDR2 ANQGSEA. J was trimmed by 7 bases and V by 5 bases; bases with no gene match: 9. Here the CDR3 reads CSVIPGAGGTQYF. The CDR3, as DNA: TGCAGCGTTATCCCAGGGGCGGGAGGGACCCAGTACTTC.

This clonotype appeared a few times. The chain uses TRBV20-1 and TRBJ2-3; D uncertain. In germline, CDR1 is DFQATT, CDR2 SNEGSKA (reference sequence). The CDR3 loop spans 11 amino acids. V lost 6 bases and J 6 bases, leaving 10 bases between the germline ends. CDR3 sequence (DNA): TGCAGTGCCTTGCCGGAGGATACGCAGTATTTT. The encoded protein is CSALPEDTQYF.

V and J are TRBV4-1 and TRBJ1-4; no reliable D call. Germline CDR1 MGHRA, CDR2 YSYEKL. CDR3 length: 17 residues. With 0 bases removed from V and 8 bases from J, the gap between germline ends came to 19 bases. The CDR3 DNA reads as TGCGCCAGCAGCCAAGACTTCAGCGGCGTGATGTCGGAAAAACTGTTTTTT. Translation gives CASSQDFSGVMSEKLFF.

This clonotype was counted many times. CDR3 sequence: CASSQEVWQTNTEAFF. The CDR3 region has the DNA TGCGCCAGCAGCCAGGAAGTCTGGCAGACGAACACTGAAGCTTTCTTT. The V call is TRBV4-3, the J call TRBJ1-1; D not certain. The CDR3 totals 16 residues. Germline CDR1 is LGHNA and CDR2 is YSLEER. Trimming shortened V by 3 bases and J by 1 base, and 15 bases separated the two germline ends.

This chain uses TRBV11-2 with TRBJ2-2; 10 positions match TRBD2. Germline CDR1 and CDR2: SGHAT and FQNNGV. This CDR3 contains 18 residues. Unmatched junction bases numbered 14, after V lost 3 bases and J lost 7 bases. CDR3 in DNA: TGTGCCAGCAGCTTGTTGAAAGCTAGCGGGGGACGGGGCGGGGAGCTGTTTTTT. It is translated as CASSLLKASGGRGGELFF.

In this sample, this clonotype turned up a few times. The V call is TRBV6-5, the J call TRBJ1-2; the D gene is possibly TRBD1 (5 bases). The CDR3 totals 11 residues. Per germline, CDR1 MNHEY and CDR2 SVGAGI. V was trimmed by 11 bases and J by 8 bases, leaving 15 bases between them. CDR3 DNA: TGTGCCTCTGGGGCGGGGCGCGGCTACACCTTC. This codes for CASGAGRGYTF.

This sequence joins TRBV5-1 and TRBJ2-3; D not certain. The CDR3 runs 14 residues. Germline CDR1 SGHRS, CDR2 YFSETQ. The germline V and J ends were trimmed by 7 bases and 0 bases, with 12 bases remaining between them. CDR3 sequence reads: CASRPARSTDTQYF. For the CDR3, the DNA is TGCGCCAGCCGCCCCGCCCGGAGCACAGATACGCAGTATTTT. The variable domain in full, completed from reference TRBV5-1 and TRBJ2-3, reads KAGVTQTPRYLIKTRGQQVTLSCSPISGHRSVSWYQQTPGQGLQFLFEYFSETQRNKGNFPGRFSGRQFSNSRSEMNVSTLELGDSALYLCASRPARSTDTQYFGPGTRLTVL.

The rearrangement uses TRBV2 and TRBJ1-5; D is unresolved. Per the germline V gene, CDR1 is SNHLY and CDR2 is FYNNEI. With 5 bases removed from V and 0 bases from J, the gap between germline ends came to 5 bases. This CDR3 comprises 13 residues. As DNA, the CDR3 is TGTGCCAGCAGTACGAATAGCAATCAGCCCCAGCATTTT. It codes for CASSTNSNQPQHF.

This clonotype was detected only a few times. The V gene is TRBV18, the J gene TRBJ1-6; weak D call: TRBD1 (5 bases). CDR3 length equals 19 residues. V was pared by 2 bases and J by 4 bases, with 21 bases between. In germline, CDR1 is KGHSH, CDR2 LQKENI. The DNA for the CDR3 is TGTGCCAGCTCACCAACGCCCCAACAAGGGGCCAATTATAATTCACCCCTCCACTTT. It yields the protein CASSPTPQQGANYNSPLHF.

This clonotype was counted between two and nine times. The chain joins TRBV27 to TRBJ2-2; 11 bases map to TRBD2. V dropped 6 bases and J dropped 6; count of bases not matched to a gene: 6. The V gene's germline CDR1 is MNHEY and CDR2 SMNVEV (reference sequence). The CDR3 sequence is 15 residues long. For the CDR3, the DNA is TGTGCCAGCAGCCTCCTGACTAGCGGGGCCGGGGAGCTGTTTTTT. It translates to CASSLLTSGAGELFF.

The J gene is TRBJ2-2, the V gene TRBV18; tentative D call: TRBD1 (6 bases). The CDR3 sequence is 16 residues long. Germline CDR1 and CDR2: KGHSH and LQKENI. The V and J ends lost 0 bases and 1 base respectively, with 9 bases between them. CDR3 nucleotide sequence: TGTGCCAGCTCACCACCAACAGGGAGGAACACCGGGGAGCTGTTTTTT. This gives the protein CASSPPTGRNTGELFF.

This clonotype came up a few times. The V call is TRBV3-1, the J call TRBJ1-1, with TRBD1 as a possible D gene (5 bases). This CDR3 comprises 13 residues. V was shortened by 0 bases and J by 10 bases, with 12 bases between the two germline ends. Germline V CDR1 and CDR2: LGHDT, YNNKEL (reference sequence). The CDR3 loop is CASSQEGTSLAFF. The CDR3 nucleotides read TGTGCCAGCAGCCAAGAGGGGACCAGCCTAGCTTTCTTT.

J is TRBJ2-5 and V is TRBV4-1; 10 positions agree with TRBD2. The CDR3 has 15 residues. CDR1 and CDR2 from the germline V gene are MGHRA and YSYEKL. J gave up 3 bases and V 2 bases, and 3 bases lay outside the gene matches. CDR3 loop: CASSQLLAGKETQYF. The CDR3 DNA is TGCGCCAGCAGCCAACTACTAGCGGGGAAAGAGACCCAGTACTTC.

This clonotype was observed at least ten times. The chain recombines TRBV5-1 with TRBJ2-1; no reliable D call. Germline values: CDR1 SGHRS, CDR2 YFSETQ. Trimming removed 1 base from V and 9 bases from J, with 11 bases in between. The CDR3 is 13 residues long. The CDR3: CASSLSRIAEQFF. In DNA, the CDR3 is TGCGCCAGCAGCTTGAGCCGTATTGCTGAGCAGTTCTTC.

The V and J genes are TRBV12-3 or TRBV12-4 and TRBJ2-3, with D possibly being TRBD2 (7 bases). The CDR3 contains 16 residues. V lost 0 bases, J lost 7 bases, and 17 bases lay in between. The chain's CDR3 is CASSLAGAGGLYTQYF. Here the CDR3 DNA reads TGTGCCAGCAGTTTAGCTGGGGCCGGGGGGCTTTATACGCAGTATTTT.

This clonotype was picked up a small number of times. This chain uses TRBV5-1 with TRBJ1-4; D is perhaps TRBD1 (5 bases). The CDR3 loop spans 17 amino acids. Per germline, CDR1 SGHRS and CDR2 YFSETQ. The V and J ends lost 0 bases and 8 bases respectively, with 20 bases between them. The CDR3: CASSLGWASGQKEKLFF. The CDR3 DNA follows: TGCGCCAGCAGCTTGGGCTGGGCTTCAGGGCAAAAGGAAAAACTGTTTTTT. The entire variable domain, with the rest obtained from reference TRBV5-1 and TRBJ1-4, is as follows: KAGVTQTPRYLIKTRGQQVTLSCSPISGHRSVSWYQQTPGQGLQFLFEYFSETQRNKGNFPGRFSGRQFSNSRSEMNVSTLELGDSALYLCASSLGWASGQKEKLFFGSGTQLSVL.

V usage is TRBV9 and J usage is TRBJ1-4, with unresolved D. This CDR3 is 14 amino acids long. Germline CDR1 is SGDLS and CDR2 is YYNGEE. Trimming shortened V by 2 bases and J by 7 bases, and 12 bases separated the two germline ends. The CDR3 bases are TGTGCCAGCAGCGTTCACCCTCTGGGTGAAAAACTGTTTTTT. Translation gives CASSVHPLGEKLFF.

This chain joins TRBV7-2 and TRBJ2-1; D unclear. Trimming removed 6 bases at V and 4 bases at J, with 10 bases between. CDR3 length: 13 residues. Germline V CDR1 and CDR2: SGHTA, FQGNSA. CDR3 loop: CASRSPPYNEQFF. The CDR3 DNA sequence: TGTGCCAGCAGAAGTCCGCCATACAATGAGCAGTTCTTC.

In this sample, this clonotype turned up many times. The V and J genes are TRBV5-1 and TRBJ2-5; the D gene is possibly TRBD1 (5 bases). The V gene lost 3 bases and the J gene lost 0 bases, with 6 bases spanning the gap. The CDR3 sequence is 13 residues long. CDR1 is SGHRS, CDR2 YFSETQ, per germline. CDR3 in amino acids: CASSSDNQETQYF. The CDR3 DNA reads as TGCGCCAGCAGCTCGGACAACCAAGAGACCCAGTACTTC. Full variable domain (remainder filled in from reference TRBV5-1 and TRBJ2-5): KAGVTQTPRYLIKTRGQQVTLSCSPISGHRSVSWYQQTPGQGLQFLFEYFSETQRNKGNFPGRFSGRQFSNSRSEMNVSTLELGDSALYLCASSSDNQETQYFGPGTRLLVL.

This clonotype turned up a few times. CDR3 DNA: TGTGCCAGCAGCGTATACAGGGGGAGTAACACCGGGGAGCTGTTTTTT. Residues: CASSVYRGSNTGELFF. The V gene is TRBV7-9, the J gene TRBJ2-2; TRBD1 agrees at 8 bases. Germline V gene data show CDR1 as SEHNR and CDR2 as FQNEAQ (reference sequence). The CDR3 covers 16 residues. With 5 bases clipped from V and 2 bases from J, the junction kept 7 bases outside the gene matches.

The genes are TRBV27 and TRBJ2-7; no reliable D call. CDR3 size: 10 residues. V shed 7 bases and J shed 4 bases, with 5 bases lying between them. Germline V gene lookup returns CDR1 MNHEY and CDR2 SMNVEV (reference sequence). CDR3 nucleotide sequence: TGTGCCAGCAACATGTACGAGCAGTACGTC. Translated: CASNMYEQYV.

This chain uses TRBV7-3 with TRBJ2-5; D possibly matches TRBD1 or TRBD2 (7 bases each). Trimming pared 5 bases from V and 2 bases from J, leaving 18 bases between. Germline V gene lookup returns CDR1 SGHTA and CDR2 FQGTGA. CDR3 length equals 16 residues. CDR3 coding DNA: TGTGCCAGCAGCGCCACGACAGGGAGGGGTCAAGAGACCCAGTACTTC. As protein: CASSATTGRGQETQYF. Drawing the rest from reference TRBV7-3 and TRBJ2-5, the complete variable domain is GAGVSQTPSNKVTEKGKYVELRCDPISGHTALYWYRQSLGQGPEFLIYFQGTGAADDSGLPNDRFFAVRPEGSVSTLKIQRTERGDSAVYLCASSATTGRGQETQYFGPGTRLLVL.

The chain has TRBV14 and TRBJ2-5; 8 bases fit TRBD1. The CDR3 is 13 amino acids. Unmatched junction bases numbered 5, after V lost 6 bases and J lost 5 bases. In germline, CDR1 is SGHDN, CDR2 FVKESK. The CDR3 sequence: CASRKTGVETQYF. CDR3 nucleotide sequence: TGTGCCAGCAGGAAGACAGGGGTGGAGACCCAGTACTTC.

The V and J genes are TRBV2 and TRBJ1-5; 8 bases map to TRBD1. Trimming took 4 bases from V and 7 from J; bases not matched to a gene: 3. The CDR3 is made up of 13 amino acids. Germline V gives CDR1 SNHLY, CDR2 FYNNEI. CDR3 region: CASSGQGTQPQHF. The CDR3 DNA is TGTGCCAGCAGTGGACAGGGGACGCAGCCCCAGCATTTT.

The CDR3 sequence: CASGLAGSNEQFF. As DNA, the CDR3 is TGTGCCTCGGGACTAGCGGGCAGCAATGAGCAGTTCTTC. The chain recombines TRBV30 with TRBJ2-1, with 12 bases fitting TRBD2. The trim removed 7 bases at V and 6 bases at J, leaving 4 bases unmatched. Germline V gene lookup returns CDR1 GTSNPN and CDR2 SVGIG (reference sequence). The CDR3 consists of 13 residues.